The clone carrying this T cell receptor beta chain is a singleton in its sample. Its target is not known. Every one of the donors was a Caucasian adult that lived in Nashville, Tennessee. Using immunoSEQ multiplex PCR, the repertoire was profiled, and TCRdb retains in-frame clones only, with some absent. Among about 1.1 million clones listed, around 77% were seen once. The data were taken from a study of shared clonotypes between healthy human individuals. Study observations and caveats: Rarefaction exposed incomplete sorted-subset sequencing despite large depth. Naive subsets usually exceeded memory subsets in estimated richness.

In germline, CDR1 is SGHAT, CDR2 FQNNGV. V lost 5 bases, J lost 0 bases, and 11 bases lay in between. The length of the CDR3 is 15 residues. This sequence joins TRBV11-2 and TRBJ1-3, with no clear D. The sequenced sample consisted of memory CD4+ T cells from PBMCs. The sample's subset: CD45RA-negative fraction. The clonotype originates from a young man in good health. Some clones in this sample may be carry-over from other donors' samples. The CDR3 spells CASSITLPSGNTIYF. The CDR3 DNA reads as TGTGCCAGCAGCATAACATTACCCTCTGGAAACACCATATATTTT.